What follows are 32 T cell receptor beta chains derived from one specimen sequenced in a study of blood T cell repertoires in COVID-19. Assay used: immunoSEQ multiplex PCR; TCRdb lists only in-frame clones, some missing. The sample has about 150,000 clones, over 60% seen once. Material: peripheral blood. The receptors stem from a woman at least 80 years old with acute or convalescent COVID-19.

This chain links TRBV29-1 with TRBJ1-3; D unclear. Germline CDR1 reads SQVTM; CDR2 reads ANQGSEA. V lost 7 bases and J lost 3, with 7 bases in between. This CDR3 comprises 11 residues. CDR3 sequence reads: CSGLGGNTIYF. The CDR3 DNA reads TGCAGCGGTCTCGGTGGAAACACCATATATTTT.

The V and J genes are TRBV6-1 and TRBJ1-4; D unclear. This CDR3 comprises 13 residues. Trimming stripped 3 bases from V and 7 bases from J, with 9 bases between. Germline V gives CDR1 MNHNS, CDR2 SASEGT. The CDR3 is CASSELLSEKLFF. The CDR3 nucleotides are TGTGCCAGCAGTGAGCTGCTATCTGAAAAACTGTTTTTT.

This clone was counted between two and nine times. The rearrangement links TRBV3-1 (or the pseudogene TRBV3-2) to TRBJ1-2; 7 bases line up with TRBD1. CDR1 is LGHDT and CDR2 is YNNKEL in the germline V gene (reference sequence). Unmatched junction bases numbered 8, after V lost 2 bases and J lost 5 bases. The CDR3 has 15 amino acids. The CDR3 nucleotides are TGTGCCAGCAGCCAAAGTCCGGCCAGGGGGTATGGCTACACCTTC. Encoded protein: CASSQSPARGYGYTF.

Only one count was recorded for this clone. This rearrangement joins TRBV6-5 to TRBJ1-1; no definite D call. This CDR3 contains 13 residues. Trimming took 4 bases from V and 0 from J, leaving 6 bases between them. CDR1 MNHEY and CDR2 SVGAGI come from the germline V gene. In nucleotides, the CDR3 is TGTGCCAGCAGTTCAGAAATGAACACTGAAGCTTTCTTT. This codes for CASSSEMNTEAFF.

The J gene is TRBJ1-2, the V gene TRBV5-6, with D maybe TRBD1 (5 bases). The CDR3 has 15 amino acids. CDR1 and CDR2 from the germline V gene are SGHDT and YYEEEE. V was clipped by 0 bases and J by 3 bases, with 12 bases between them. The CDR3 reads CASSLGTGAHYGYTF. The DNA of the CDR3 is TGTGCCAGCAGCTTGGGAACAGGCGCGCACTATGGCTACACCTTC. Full variable domain (missing parts from reference TRBV5-6 and TRBJ1-2): DAGVTQSPTHLIKTRGQQVTLRCSPKSGHDTVSWYQQALGQGPQFIFQYYEEEERQRGNFPDRFSGHQFPNYSSELNVNALLLGDSALYLCASSLGTGAHYGYTFGSGTRLTVV.

DNA for the CDR3: TGCGCCAGCAGCTTGGTAGCCGGGGAGCTGTTTTTT. Encoded protein: CASSLVAGELFF. The rearrangement uses TRBV5-1 and TRBJ2-2; D uncertain. This CDR3 has 12 amino acids. Trimming left V 0 bases short and J 6 bases short, with 3 bases between. Germline V gene lookup returns CDR1 SGHRS and CDR2 YFSETQ.

This clone was observed a handful of times. The rearrangement uses TRBV3-1 (or the pseudogene TRBV3-2) and TRBJ2-1; TRBD1 aligns across 12 bases. Germline CDR1 is LGHDT and CDR2 is YNNKEL (reference sequence). This CDR3 comprises 15 residues. V lost 4 bases and J lost 7; bases outside the gene matches: 5. CDR3 amino acids: CASSPRGQGANEQFF. CDR3 coding DNA: TGTGCCAGCAGCCCCAGGGGACAGGGGGCAAATGAGCAGTTCTTC.

The chain joins TRBV14 to TRBJ2-2; 7 bases agree with TRBD2. Unmatched junction bases numbered 6, after V lost 2 bases and J lost 6 bases. Germline CDR1 is SGHDN and CDR2 is FVKESK. The CDR3 runs 15 residues. The CDR3 protein is CASSQNFLAAGELFF. CDR3 DNA: TGTGCCAGCAGCCAAAACTTCCTAGCGGCCGGGGAGCTGTTTTTT. Using reference TRBV14 and TRBJ2-2 for the parts outside the CDR3, the full variable domain is EAGVTQFPSHSVIEKGQTVTLRCDPISGHDNLYWYRRVMGKEIKFLLHFVKESKQDESGMPNNRFLAERTGGTYSTLKVQPAELEDSGVYFCASSQNFLAAGELFFGEGSRLTVL.

V is TRBV30 and J is TRBJ2-2; D may be TRBD1 (6 bases). Between the trimmed V and J ends, which lost 0 bases and 6 bases, there was a span of 8 bases. Germline CDR1 is GTSNPN and CDR2 is SVGIG (reference sequence). The CDR3 loop spans 13 amino acids. CDR3 region: CAWSVWGPGELFF. The CDR3 bases are TGTGCCTGGAGTGTGTGGGGGCCCGGGGAGCTGTTTTTT. The full variable domain, rest sourced from reference TRBV30 and TRBJ2-2, is SQTIHQWPATLVQPVGSPLSLECTVEGTSNPNLYWYRQAAGRGLQLLFYSVGIGQISSEVPQNLSASRPQDRQFILSSKKLLLSDSGFYLCAWSVWGPGELFFGEGSRLTVL.

V is TRBV7-2 and J is TRBJ1-2; 7 bases are a match to TRBD1. Germline assignment: CDR1 SGHTA and CDR2 FQGNSA. This CDR3 has 16 residues. Trimming removed 0 bases from V and 2 bases from J; junction bases left unmatched: 6. The CDR3 spells CASSLAGGQINYGYTF. Here the CDR3 DNA reads TGTGCCAGCAGCTTAGCTGGGGGACAGATAAACTATGGCTACACCTTC.

This clone is a singleton in its sample. The V gene is TRBV15, the J gene TRBJ1-1; tentative D call: TRBD1 (5 bases). Trimming took 4 bases from V and 7 from J, leaving 16 bases between them. The CDR3 spans 14 residues. Germline V CDR1 and CDR2: LNHNV, YYDKDF (reference sequence). CDR3 amino acids: CATSTGEGRGEAFF. The CDR3 nucleotides are TGTGCCACCAGCACCGGGGAGGGGAGGGGTGAAGCTTTCTTT.

The chain couples TRBV10-3 to TRBJ1-2; the match to TRBD1 covers 9 bases. V lost 7 bases and J lost 8; bases outside the gene matches: 8. The CDR3 has 13 amino acids. Germline V lookup: CDR1 ENHRY, CDR2 SYGVKD. CDR3 DNA: TGTGCCATCACCTGGGGACAGGGAGAGGGCTACACCTTC. Translating it yields CAITWGQGEGYTF.

This clone has just one count. As DNA, the CDR3 is TGTGCCAGCACCCTTGCCAGCGGCCACGAGCAGTACTTC. This gives the protein CASTLASGHEQYF. The chain carries TRBV7-9 and TRBJ2-7; possibly TRBD2 for D (5 bases). This CDR3 region has 13 residues. CDR1 is SEHNR, CDR2 FQNEAQ, per germline (reference sequence). V was clipped by 7 bases and J by 5 bases, with 15 bases between them. The full variable domain, its missing parts supplied by reference TRBV7-9 and TRBJ2-7, is DTGVSQNPRHKITKRGQNVTFRCDPISEHNRLYWYRQTLGQGPEFLTYFQNEAQLEKSRLLSDRFSAERPKGSFSTLEIQRTEQGDSAMYLCASTLASGHEQYFGPGTRLTVT.

V is TRBV2 and J is TRBJ1-1; D is unresolved. Germline V gene data show CDR1 as SNHLY and CDR2 as FYNNEI. This CDR3 has 13 residues. V was cut by 8 bases and J by 1 base, with 11 bases left in between. The CDR3 reads CASLAQRNTEAFF. CDR3 sequence (DNA): TGTGCCAGCCTAGCACAGAGGAACACTGAAGCTTTCTTT.

The chain joins TRBV19 to TRBJ1-5; tentative D call: TRBD1 (5 bases). Trimming removed 3 bases at V and 7 bases at J, with 13 bases between. Germline loops: CDR1 LNHDA, CDR2 SQIVND (reference sequence). The CDR3 consists of 14 residues. In DNA, the CDR3 is TGTGCCAGTAGTATCAAGGGGAGGAAACAGCCCCAGCATTTT. Translation: CASSIKGRKQPQHF.

J is TRBJ2-7 and V is TRBV7-3, with TRBD2 matching over 10 bases. V was pared by 1 base and J by 2 bases, with 11 bases of the junction left unmatched. This CDR3 spans 18 amino acids. Germline CDR1 and CDR2: SGHTA and FQGTGA. CDR3 nucleotide sequence: TGTGCCAGCAGCTTAAAAGGGGGGACTAGCGTCAACCCCTACGAGCAGTACTTC. This gives the protein CASSLKGGTSVNPYEQYF.

The chain uses TRBV29-1 and TRBJ2-5; D is unresolved. Germline lookup yields CDR1 SQVTM and CDR2 ANQGSEA. Between the trimmed V and J ends, which lost 3 bases and 9 bases, there was a span of 14 bases. The CDR3 totals 12 residues. The CDR3 DNA reads as TGCAGCGTTGACAGGCAGGATTCACCCCAGTACTTC. It translates to CSVDRQDSPQYF.

The gene calls are TRBV5-1 and TRBJ2-7, with 10 bases matching TRBD2. The CDR3 spans 15 residues. Germline V CDR1 and CDR2: SGHRS, YFSETQ. The trim removed 3 bases at V and 4 bases at J, leaving 7 bases unmatched. CDR3 region: CASSSTSGDLYEQYF. The CDR3 DNA sequence: TGCGCCAGCAGCTCTACTAGCGGGGACTTATACGAGCAGTACTTC.

The chain is built from TRBV7-9 and TRBJ1-2; weak D call: TRBD1 (5 bases). Per germline, CDR1 SEHNR and CDR2 FQNEAQ (reference sequence). Trimming removed 5 bases at V and 4 bases at J, with 17 bases between. The CDR3 sequence is 15 residues long. DNA for the CDR3: TGTGCCAGCAGCCGGGGACTTTCGGAGGGCTATGGCTACACCTTC. Protein product: CASSRGLSEGYGYTF.

The rearrangement links TRBV30 to TRBJ1-2, with TRBD1 as a possible D gene (6 bases). V was trimmed by 6 bases and J by 7 bases, leaving 21 bases between them. The CDR3 has 14 residues. Germline V gene lookup returns CDR1 GTSNPN and CDR2 SVGIG (reference sequence). The CDR3 is CACAGQGTLGGYTF. The CDR3 region has the DNA TGTGCCTGCGCCGGGCAGGGGACCTTAGGTGGCTACACCTTC.

The chain uses TRBV18 and TRBJ2-5, with 11 nucleotides matching TRBD1. Germline CDR1 reads KGHSH; CDR2 reads LQKENI. Trimming at V came to 1 base and at J to 2 bases, leaving 6 bases not matched to a gene. This CDR3 is built from 17 residues. CDR3 sequence reads: CASSPRGTGGPQETQYF. The CDR3 nucleotides read TGTGCCAGCTCACCACGTGGGACAGGGGGGCCTCAAGAGACCCAGTACTTC.

This clone has a handful of counts. The chain couples TRBV6-5 to TRBJ1-1, with D uncertain. V was cut by 9 bases and J by 5 bases, with 13 bases left in between. The CDR3 length is 12 residues. Germline V gene data show CDR1 as MNHEY and CDR2 as SVGAGI. The CDR3 loop reads CASFKRRTEAFF. As DNA, the CDR3 is TGTGCCAGTTTCAAACGGAGGACTGAAGCTTTCTTT.

The chain carries TRBV6-5 and TRBJ1-1, with 8 bases that match TRBD1. The junction had 7 bases not matched to a gene; V was cut back by 6 bases and J by 1 base. CDR1 and CDR2 from the germline V gene are MNHEY and SVGAGI. This CDR3 is built from 15 residues. CDR3 nucleotides: TGTGCCAGCAGAGACGTACAGGGGGGGAACACTGAAGCTTTCTTT. This codes for CASRDVQGGNTEAFF.

CDR3 sequence (DNA): TGCGCCAGCAGCTTGGAGACTGTTGAGTCACCCCTCCACTTT. It specifies CASSLETVESPLHF. The rearrangement uses TRBV5-1 and TRBJ1-6; no clear D. Per germline, CDR1 SGHRS and CDR2 YFSETQ. The CDR3 has 14 residues. Trimming removed 0 bases at V and 10 bases at J, with 11 bases between. The full variable domain, with the rest looked up from reference TRBV5-1 and TRBJ1-6, is KAGVTQTPRYLIKTRGQQVTLSCSPISGHRSVSWYQQTPGQGLQFLFEYFSETQRNKGNFPGRFSGRQFSNSRSEMNVSTLELGDSALYLCASSLETVESPLHFGNGTRLTVT.

This sequence joins TRBV7-2 and TRBJ2-3; a possible D gene is TRBD1 (6 bases). This CDR3 has 16 residues. V lost 6 bases to trimming and J lost 0 bases, with 16 bases between them. Germline V CDR1 and CDR2: SGHTA, FQGNSA. CDR3 sequence reads: CASSSQQGPSTDTQYF. The CDR3 DNA is TGTGCCAGCAGTTCCCAACAGGGTCCTAGCACAGATACGCAGTATTTT.

The gene calls are TRBV10-2 and TRBJ1-6; TRBD1 matches at 7 bases. After removal of 8 bases from V and 7 bases from J, the junction contained 2 bases not matched to a gene. The CDR3 loop spans 12 amino acids. Per the germline V gene, CDR1 is WSHSY and CDR2 is SAAADI. CDR3 nucleotides: TGCGCCAGCCGGGACAGCAATTCACCCCTCCACTTT. Amino acids: CASRDSNSPLHF.

This clone was seen more than once but under ten times. J is TRBJ2-7 and V is TRBV12-3 or TRBV12-4, with TRBD1 matching over 8 bases. V gave up 8 bases and J gave up 3 bases; unmatched junction bases: 6. The CDR3 totals 13 residues. CDR3 coding DNA: TGTGCCAGCGGGACAGGAGACGTCTACGAGCAGTACTTC. This gives the protein CASGTGDVYEQYF.

This chain uses TRBV19 with TRBJ1-1, with a tentative D call TRBD1 (6 bases). This CDR3 region has 17 residues. Germline assignment: CDR1 LNHDA and CDR2 SQIVND (reference sequence). V dropped 9 bases and J dropped 0 bases, with 23 bases sitting between them. In DNA, the CDR3 is TGTGCCAGCACGTCTTTCCCGGGACAAGCTATGAACACTGAAGCTTTCTTT. It yields the protein CASTSFPGQAMNTEAFF. Together with reference TRBV19 and TRBJ1-1, the CDR3 gives the full variable domain: DGGITQSPKYLFRKEGQNVTLSCEQNLNHDAMYWYRQDPGQGLRLIYYSQIVNDFQKGDIAEGYSVSREKKESFPLTVTSAQKNPTAFYLCASTSFPGQAMNTEAFFGQGTRLTVV.

The chain uses TRBV5-1 and TRBJ1-4; TRBD1 matches 7 bases. J gave up 4 bases and V 0 bases, and 0 bases lay outside the gene matches. The CDR3 loop spans 14 amino acids. The germline V gene has CDR1 SGHRS and CDR2 YFSETQ. This CDR3 is CASSLDRGNEKLFF. CDR3 DNA: TGCGCCAGCAGCTTGGACAGGGGTAATGAAAAACTGTTTTTT.

The table lists this clone with a count of one. This chain joins TRBV2 and TRBJ1-2, with TRBD1 matching 9 bases. Germline V gene data show CDR1 as SNHLY and CDR2 as FYNNEI. The J segment lost 2 bases and the V segment lost 7 bases, leaving 5 bases of the junction unmatched. The CDR3 loop spans 14 amino acids. CDR3 DNA: TGTGCCAGCATCCCGGGACAGGGCAACTATGGCTACACCTTC. Translation: CASIPGQGNYGYTF.

This chain links TRBV7-2 with TRBJ2-1; D is possibly TRBD2 (6 bases). From germline, CDR1 is SGHTA and CDR2 FQGNSA. The length of the CDR3 is 16 residues. V was trimmed by 0 bases and J by 7 bases, leaving 16 bases between them. The CDR3 loop is CASSLAGGVPPNEQFF. CDR3 nucleotide sequence: TGTGCCAGCAGCTTAGCGGGCGGGGTCCCCCCTAATGAGCAGTTCTTC. The whole variable domain, filled in from reference TRBV7-2 and TRBJ2-1, reads GAGVSQSPSNKVTEKGKDVELRCDPISGHTALYWYRQSLGQGLEFLIYFQGNSAPDKSGLPSDRFSAERTGGSVSTLTIQRTQQEDSAVYLCASSLAGGVPPNEQFFGPGTRLTVL.

V and J are TRBV29-1 and TRBJ2-2; TRBD2 matches at 7 bases. The ends lost 5 bases at V and 6 bases at J; junction bases unmatched: 6. Germline-derived CDR1 and CDR2 are SQVTM and ANQGSEA. CDR3 length equals 13 residues. DNA for the CDR3: TGCAGCGTTTGGCTAGCGGTCGCCGGGGAGCTGTTTTTT. Encoded protein: CSVWLAVAGELFF.